The rows below give T cell receptor beta chains drawn from one sample of a study of identical twins. TCRdb recomputed calls from the 5' RACE reads with MiXCR, one row per CDR3 protein. This table holds around 280,000 distinct CDR3 sequences, 8% to 9% found once. These data also formed part of another study, on yellow fever vaccine responses in identical twins.

Sequencing was done on a sample of memory (CD45RO+) T cells sorted from blood. Every receptor here comes from a woman in her late teens or twenties in good health. The CDR3 runs from the conserved cysteine through the conserved F or W. A D gene is named only where the DNA matches it firmly. Only some rows state a clone size, as once, few, many or a class for expanded clones.

J: TRBJ2-5; D: .; size: many; V: TRBV15; CDR3: CATSSTLRGQETQYF; DNA: TGTGCCACCAGCAGTACCCTCAGGGGTCAAGAGACCCAGTACTTC
J: TRBJ2-6; D: .; size: .; V: TRBV2; CDR3: CASTGPGGLPGANVLTF; DNA: TGTGCCAGCACCGGGCCCGGGGGACTCCCTGGGGCCAACGTCCTGACTTTC
J: TRBJ2-1; D: TRBD2; size: few; V: TRBV24-1; CDR3: CATSEQGPRSWTSGFNEQFF; DNA: TGTGCCACCAGTGAACAGGGGCCAAGGTCTTGGACTAGCGGCTTCAATGAGCAGTTCTTC
J: TRBJ1-2; D: .; size: .; V: TRBV14; CDR3: CASSQGQGTLNYGYTF; DNA: TGTGCCAGCAGCCAAGGCCAGGGAACTTTAAACTATGGCTACACCTTC
J: TRBJ2-2; D: TRBD2; size: many; V: TRBV6-2/TRBV6-3; CDR3: CASSTPVAGETGELFF; DNA: TGTGCCAGCAGCACCCCGGTGGCGGGAGAGACCGGGGAGCTGTTTTTT
J: TRBJ1-6; D: .; size: many; V: TRBV7-9; CDR3: CATADNLSPLHF; DNA: TGTGCCACAGCAGACAATCTTTCACCCCTCCACTTT
J: TRBJ2-3; D: TRBD2; size: .; V: TRBV9; CDR3: CASSVGPTASGVPSTDTQYF; DNA: TGTGCCAGCAGCGTAGGACCTACGGCTAGCGGGGTGCCCAGCACAGATACGCAGTATTTT
J: TRBJ2-1; D: .; size: many; V: TRBV5-5; CDR3: CASSFVLDNEQFF; DNA: TGTGCCAGCAGCTTCGTTTTGGACAATGAGCAGTTCTTC
J: TRBJ1-5; D: .; size: few; V: TRBV14; CDR3: CASSRSVGNNQPQHF; DNA: TGTGCCAGCAGCCGGTCGGTAGGGAATAATCAGCCCCAGCATTTT
J: TRBJ1-1; D: .; size: .; V: TRBV16; CDR3: CASSLVGGWNTEAFF; DNA: TGTGCCAGCAGCCTGGTCGGGGGCTGGAACACTGAAGCTTTCTTT
J: TRBJ2-5; D: TRBD2; size: few; V: TRBV5-6; CDR3: CASSFGRGGFETQYF; DNA: TGTGCCAGCAGCTTCGGTCGGGGGGGCTTTGAGACCCAGTACTTC
J: TRBJ2-2; D: .; size: .; V: TRBV6-4; CDR3: CASSDSPVGGAVTGELFF; DNA: TGTGCCAGCAGTGACTCCCCTGTTGGGGGCGCGGTCACCGGGGAGCTGTTTTTT
J: TRBJ2-2; D: .; size: .; V: TRBV3-1; CDR3: CASSQGVWGMNTGELFF; DNA: TGTGCCAGCAGCCAAGGTGTGTGGGGGATGAACACCGGGGAGCTGTTTTTT
J: TRBJ2-7; D: TRBD1; size: many; V: TRBV28; CDR3: CATTGQNSYEQYF; DNA: TGTGCCACCACGGGACAGAACTCCTACGAGCAGTACTTC
J: TRBJ2-1; D: .; size: .; V: TRBV28; CDR3: CASSFSYIKMDNEQFF; DNA: TGTGCCAGCAGTTTCTCATACATCAAGATGGACAATGAGCAGTTCTTC
J: TRBJ1-2; D: .; size: few; V: TRBV6-1; CDR3: CASSEKGSYGYTF; DNA: TGTGCCAGCAGTGAAAAGGGCAGCTATGGCTACACCTTC
J: TRBJ2-3; D: .; size: many; V: TRBV5-1; CDR3: CASSEGHHTDTQYF; DNA: TGCGCCAGCAGCGAGGGACACCACACAGATACGCAGTATTTT
J: TRBJ2-2; D: TRBD1; size: .; V: TRBV6-5; CDR3: CASSYRDRGHGELFF; DNA: TGTGCCAGCAGTTACCGGGACAGGGGTCACGGGGAGCTGTTTTTT
J: TRBJ2-5; D: .; size: .; V: TRBV27; CDR3: CASSARGRRQETQYF; DNA: TGTGCCAGCAGTGCAAGGGGGAGGAGACAAGAGACCCAGTACTTC
J: TRBJ1-2; D: .; size: many; V: TRBV3-1; CDR3: CASSQADYGYTF; DNA: TGTGCCAGCAGCCAAGCCGACTATGGCTACACCTTC
J: TRBJ2-5; D: TRBD1; size: many; V: TRBV4-1; CDR3: CASSRGQLQETQYF; DNA: TGCGCCAGCAGCCGGGGACAGTTACAAGAGACCCAGTACTTC
J: TRBJ2-1; D: .; size: many; V: TRBV20-1; CDR3: CSASLQGNEQFF; DNA: TGCAGTGCTAGCCTCCAGGGAAATGAGCAGTTCTTC
J: TRBJ1-1; D: TRBD1; size: .; V: TRBV20-1; CDR3: CSGTGALNTEAFF; DNA: TGCAGTGGGACAGGGGCCTTGAACACTGAAGCTTTCTTT
J: TRBJ1-1; D: TRBD1; size: many; V: TRBV5-1; CDR3: CASNRLTGGTEAFF; DNA: TGCGCCAGCAACCGACTAACAGGGGGCACTGAAGCTTTCTTT
J: TRBJ2-3; D: TRBD1; size: many; V: TRBV20-1; CDR3: CSAEPSGQGIRDTQYF; DNA: TGCAGTGCTGAGCCCTCGGGACAGGGCATTAGGGATACGCAGTATTTT
J: TRBJ2-3; D: TRBD2; size: few; V: TRBV29-1; CDR3: CSLSAGGRDTQYF; DNA: TGCAGCCTCTCGGCGGGGGGGAGAGATACGCAGTATTTT
J: TRBJ1-1; D: TRBD1; size: .; V: TRBV7-9; CDR3: CASSQGTGLTEAFF; DNA: TGTGCCAGCAGCCAGGGGACAGGTCTCACTGAAGCTTTCTTT
J: TRBJ2-2; D: TRBD2; size: few; V: TRBV28; CDR3: CASSPGLAYTGELFF; DNA: TGTGCCAGCAGTCCGGGACTAGCGTACACCGGGGAGCTGTTTTTT
J: TRBJ2-3; D: .; size: .; V: TRBV6-5; CDR3: CASSYDVGGGGTDTQYF; DNA: TGTGCCAGCAGTTACGATGTTGGAGGGGGAGGGACAGATACGCAGTATTTT
J: TRBJ1-2; D: TRBD1; size: many; V: TRBV5-1; CDR3: CASSLAETGNGYTF; DNA: TGCGCCAGCAGCTTGGCCGAGACAGGGAATGGCTACACCTTC
J: TRBJ1-1; D: .; size: many; V: TRBV29-1; CDR3: CSVAGAAEAFF; DNA: TGCAGCGTTGCGGGGGCTGCTGAAGCTTTCTTT
J: TRBJ2-5; D: TRBD2; size: .; V: TRBV20-1; CDR3: CSASLSGGQETQYF; DNA: TGCAGTGCTAGTCTCTCGGGAGGGCAAGAGACCCAGTACTTC
J: TRBJ2-5; D: .; size: many; V: TRBV12-3/TRBV12-4; CDR3: CASSLGGSGQETQYF; DNA: TGTGCCAGCAGTCTTGGCGGCAGCGGCCAAGAGACCCAGTACTTC
J: TRBJ2-3; D: TRBD2; size: many; V: TRBV12-3/TRBV12-4; CDR3: CASGPGGDTDTQYF; DNA: TGTGCCAGCGGGCCGGGGGGGGACACAGATACGCAGTATTTT
J: TRBJ2-1; D: TRBD2; size: many; V: TRBV4-1; CDR3: CASSFREGSNEQFF; DNA: TGCGCCAGCAGCTTTAGGGAGGGGAGTAATGAGCAGTTCTTC
J: TRBJ1-2; D: TRBD1; size: few; V: TRBV7-9; CDR3: CASSFSLDRVNYGYTF; DNA: TGTGCCAGCAGCTTTTCATTGGACAGGGTTAACTATGGCTACACCTTC
J: TRBJ1-1; D: TRBD1; size: few; V: TRBV11-2; CDR3: CASSLRGRVLTEAFF; DNA: TGTGCCAGCAGCCTCAGGGGGCGCGTGCTCACTGAAGCTTTCTTT
J: TRBJ2-3; D: .; size: few; V: TRBV28; CDR3: CASSLGSGVADTQYF; DNA: TGTGCCAGCAGTTTAGGATCGGGGGTGGCAGATACGCAGTATTTT
J: TRBJ1-1; D: TRBD1; size: many; V: TRBV10-3; CDR3: CAISGGQAQAEAFF; DNA: TGTGCCATCAGCGGGGGACAGGCCCAAGCTGAAGCTTTCTTT
J: TRBJ2-3; D: .; size: many; V: TRBV12-3/TRBV12-4; CDR3: CASSPRTFNQYF; DNA: TGTGCCAGCAGTCCACGGACCTTCAACCAGTATTTT
J: TRBJ2-1; D: .; size: .; V: TRBV5-1; CDR3: CASSAPHNEQFF; DNA: TGCGCCAGCAGCGCGCCCCACAATGAGCAGTTCTTC
J: TRBJ2-7; D: TRBD2; size: many; V: TRBV29-1; CDR3: CSVRSSGRAGEQYF; DNA: TGCAGCGTTAGATCTAGCGGGAGGGCGGGTGAGCAGTACTTC
J: TRBJ1-1; D: .; size: many; V: TRBV28; CDR3: CASSFSGARGATEAFF; DNA: TGTGCCAGCAGTTTTTCGGGGGCGCGAGGGGCCACTGAAGCTTTCTTT
J: TRBJ2-1; D: .; size: many; V: TRBV7-2; CDR3: CASSPSVGFAGEQFF; DNA: TGTGCCAGCAGCCCGTCTGTTGGCTTCGCGGGCGAGCAGTTCTTC
J: TRBJ2-3; D: TRBD1; size: many; V: TRBV10-3; CDR3: CAISSPPGQGADTQYF; DNA: TGTGCCATCAGCTCCCCCCCGGGACAGGGGGCGGATACGCAGTATTTT
J: TRBJ2-2; D: .; size: many; V: TRBV12-3/TRBV12-4; CDR3: CASSPWGGGTTGELFF; DNA: TGTGCCAGCAGCCCCTGGGGTGGCGGGACTACCGGGGAGCTGTTTTTT
J: TRBJ2-4; D: .; size: many; V: TRBV5-1; CDR3: CASSLGEHGKNIQYF; DNA: TGCGCCAGCAGCTTGGGGGAGCATGGCAAAAACATTCAGTACTTC
J: TRBJ1-1; D: .; size: few; V: TRBV6-1; CDR3: CASSRMWGEEAFF; DNA: TGTGCCAGCAGCCGGATGTGGGGTGAGGAGGCTTTCTTT
J: TRBJ1-1; D: .; size: .; V: TRBV29-1; CDR3: CSVVLGEAFF; DNA: TGCAGCGTTGTACTAGGTGAAGCTTTCTTT
J: TRBJ1-2; D: .; size: many; V: TRBV12-3/TRBV12-4; CDR3: CASSSTQGRNGYTF; DNA: TGTGCCAGCAGCTCCACGCAGGGGCGAAATGGCTACACCTTC
J: TRBJ2-7; D: .; size: .; V: TRBV13; CDR3: CASSSRASASSYEQYF; DNA: TGTGCCAGCAGTTCACGCGCTAGCGCCTCCTCCTACGAGCAGTACTTC
J: TRBJ2-7; D: .; size: .; V: TRBV10-3; CDR3: CAISDPGEASYEQYF; DNA: TGTGCCATCAGTGATCCGGGGGAGGCATCTTACGAGCAGTACTTC
J: TRBJ1-6; D: .; size: few; V: TRBV20-1; CDR3: CSASLGSYNSPLHF; DNA: TGCAGTGCTAGTTTGGGCTCCTATAATTCACCCCTCCACTTT
J: TRBJ1-6; D: .; size: .; V: TRBV11-2; CDR3: CASSLGLSNSPLHF; DNA: TGTGCCAGCAGCTTAGGACTATCAAATTCACCCCTCCACTTT
J: TRBJ2-1; D: TRBD2; size: few; V: TRBV6-2/TRBV6-3; CDR3: CASRLTSGGALLRRDNEQFF; DNA: TGTGCCAGCAGACTAACTAGCGGGGGGGCGTTGCTGCGGCGAGACAATGAGCAGTTCTTC